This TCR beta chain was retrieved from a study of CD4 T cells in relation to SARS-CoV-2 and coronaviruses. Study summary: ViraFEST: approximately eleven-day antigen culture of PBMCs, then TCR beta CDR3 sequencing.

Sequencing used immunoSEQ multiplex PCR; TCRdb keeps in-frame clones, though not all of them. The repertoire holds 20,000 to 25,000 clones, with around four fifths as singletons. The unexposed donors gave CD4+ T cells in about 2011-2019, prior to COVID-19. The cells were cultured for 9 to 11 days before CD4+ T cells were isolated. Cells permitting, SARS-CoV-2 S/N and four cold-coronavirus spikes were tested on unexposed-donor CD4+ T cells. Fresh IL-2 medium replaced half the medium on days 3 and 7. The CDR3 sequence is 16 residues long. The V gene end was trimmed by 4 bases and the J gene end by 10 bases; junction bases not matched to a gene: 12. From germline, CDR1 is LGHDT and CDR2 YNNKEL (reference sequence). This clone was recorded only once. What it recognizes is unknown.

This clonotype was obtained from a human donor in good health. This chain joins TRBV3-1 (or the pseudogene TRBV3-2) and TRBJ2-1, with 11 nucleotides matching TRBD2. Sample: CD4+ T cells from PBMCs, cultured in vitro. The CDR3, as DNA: TGTGCCAGCAGCCTCACTAGCGGGAGTATTCTAAACGAGCAGTTCTTC. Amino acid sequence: CASSLTSGSILNEQFF.